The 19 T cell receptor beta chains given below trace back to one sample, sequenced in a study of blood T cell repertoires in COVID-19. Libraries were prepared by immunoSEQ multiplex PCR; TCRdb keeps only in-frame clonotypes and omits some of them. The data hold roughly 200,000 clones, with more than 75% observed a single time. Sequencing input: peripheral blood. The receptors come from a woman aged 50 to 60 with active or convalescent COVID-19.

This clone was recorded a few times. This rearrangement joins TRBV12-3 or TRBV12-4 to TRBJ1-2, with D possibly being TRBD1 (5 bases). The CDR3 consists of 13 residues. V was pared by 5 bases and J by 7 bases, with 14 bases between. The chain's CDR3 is CASSPGGARGYTF. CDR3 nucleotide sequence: TGTGCCAGCAGTCCGGGGGGTGCGCGTGGCTACACCTTC.

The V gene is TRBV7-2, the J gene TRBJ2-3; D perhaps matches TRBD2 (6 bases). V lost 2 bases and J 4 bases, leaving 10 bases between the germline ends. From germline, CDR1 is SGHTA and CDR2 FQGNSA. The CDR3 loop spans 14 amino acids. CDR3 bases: TGTGCCAGCAGCTTACGGGAGTACCCAGATACGCAGTATTTT. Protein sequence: CASSLREYPDTQYF.

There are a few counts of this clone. CDR3 amino acids: CATLTTSGGLLNTGELFF. The CDR3 region has the DNA TGTGCCACCTTAACGACTAGCGGGGGTCTATTGAACACCGGGGAGCTGTTTTTT. This rearrangement joins TRBV10-3 to TRBJ2-2, with 12 bases matching TRBD2. The CDR3 has 18 residues. Germline assignment: CDR1 ENHRY and CDR2 SYGVKD. J gave up 1 base and V 10 bases, and 13 bases lay outside the gene matches.

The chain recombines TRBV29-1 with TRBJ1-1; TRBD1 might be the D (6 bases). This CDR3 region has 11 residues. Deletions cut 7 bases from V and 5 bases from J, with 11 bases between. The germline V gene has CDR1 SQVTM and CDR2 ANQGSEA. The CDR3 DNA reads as TGCAGCGCTCACAGGGATACTGAAGCTTTCTTT. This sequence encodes CSAHRDTEAFF.

CDR3 amino acids: CASRGTGGLYEQYF. CDR3 coding DNA: TGTGCCAGCAGGGGGACAGGGGGCTTGTACGAGCAGTACTTC. The chain is built from TRBV2 and TRBJ2-7, with TRBD1 matching 12 bases. The germline gives CDR1 SNHLY, CDR2 FYNNEI. The V gene end was trimmed by 6 bases and the J gene end by 4 bases; junction bases not matched to a gene: 4. The CDR3 runs to 14 residues.

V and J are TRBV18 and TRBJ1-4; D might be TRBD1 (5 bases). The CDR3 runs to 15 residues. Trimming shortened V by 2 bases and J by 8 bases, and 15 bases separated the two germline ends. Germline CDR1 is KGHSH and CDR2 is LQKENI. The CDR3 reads CASSPSGRVGEKLFF. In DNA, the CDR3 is TGTGCCAGCTCACCATCCGGCAGGGTTGGGGAAAAACTGTTTTTT.

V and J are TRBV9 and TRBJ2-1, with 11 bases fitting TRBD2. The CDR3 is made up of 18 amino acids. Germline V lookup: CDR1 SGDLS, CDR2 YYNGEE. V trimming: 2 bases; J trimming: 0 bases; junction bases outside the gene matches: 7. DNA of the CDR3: TGTGCCAGCAGCGTCGGACTAGCGGGCGCCTTCTCCTACAATGAGCAGTTCTTC. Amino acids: CASSVGLAGAFSYNEQFF.

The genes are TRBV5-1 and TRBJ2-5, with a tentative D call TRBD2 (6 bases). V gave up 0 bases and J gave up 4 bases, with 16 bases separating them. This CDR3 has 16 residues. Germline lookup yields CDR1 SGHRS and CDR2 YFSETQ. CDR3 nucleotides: TGCGCCAGCAGCTTGGCTAGGGGAGGTTTGGTAGAGACCCAGTACTTC. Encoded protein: CASSLARGGLVETQYF.

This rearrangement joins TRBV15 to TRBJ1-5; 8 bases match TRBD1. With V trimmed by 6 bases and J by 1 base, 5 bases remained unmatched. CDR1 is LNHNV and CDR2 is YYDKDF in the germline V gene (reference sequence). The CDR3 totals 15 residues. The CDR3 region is CATSRQGYSNQPQHF. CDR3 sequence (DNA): TGTGCCACCAGTAGACAGGGGTACAGCAATCAGCCCCAGCATTTT. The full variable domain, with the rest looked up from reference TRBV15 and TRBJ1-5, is DAMVIQNPRYQVTQFGKPVTLSCSQTLNHNVMYWYQQKSSQAPKLLFHYYDKDFNNEADTPDNFQSRRPNTSFCFLDIRSPGLGDTAMYLCATSRQGYSNQPQHFGDGTRLSIL.

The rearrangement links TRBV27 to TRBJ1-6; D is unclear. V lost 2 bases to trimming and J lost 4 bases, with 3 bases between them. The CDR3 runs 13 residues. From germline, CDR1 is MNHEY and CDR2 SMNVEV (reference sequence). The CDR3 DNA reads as TGTGCCAGCAGTTTACTATATAATTCACCCCTCCACTTT. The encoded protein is CASSLLYNSPLHF.

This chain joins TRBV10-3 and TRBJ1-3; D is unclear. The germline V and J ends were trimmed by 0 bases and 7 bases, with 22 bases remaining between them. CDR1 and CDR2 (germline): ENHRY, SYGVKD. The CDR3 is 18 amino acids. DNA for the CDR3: TGTGCCATCAGTGAGTCCGTCTTAGGAGGACGGGTCCACAACACCATATATTTT. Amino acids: CAISESVLGGRVHNTIYF.

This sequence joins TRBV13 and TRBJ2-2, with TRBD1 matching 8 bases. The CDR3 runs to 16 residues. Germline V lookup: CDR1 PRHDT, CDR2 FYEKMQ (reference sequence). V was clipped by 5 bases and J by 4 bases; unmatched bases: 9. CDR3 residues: CASSPPGTGRTGELFF. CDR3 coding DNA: TGTGCCAGCAGCCCCCCCGGGACAGGTCGCACCGGGGAGCTGTTTTTT.

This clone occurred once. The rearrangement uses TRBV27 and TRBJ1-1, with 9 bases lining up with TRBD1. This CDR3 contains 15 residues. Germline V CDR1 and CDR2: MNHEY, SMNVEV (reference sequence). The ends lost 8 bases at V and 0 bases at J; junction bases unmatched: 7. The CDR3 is CASRPGQGMNTEAFF. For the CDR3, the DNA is TGTGCCAGCCGCCCGGGACAGGGCATGAACACTGAAGCTTTCTTT.

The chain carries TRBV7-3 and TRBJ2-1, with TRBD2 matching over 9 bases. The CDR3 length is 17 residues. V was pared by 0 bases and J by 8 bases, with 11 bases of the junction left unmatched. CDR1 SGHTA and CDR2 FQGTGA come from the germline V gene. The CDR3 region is CASSLTAASGTGDEQFF. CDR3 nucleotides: TGTGCCAGCAGCTTAACAGCCGCTAGCGGGACTGGGGATGAGCAGTTCTTC.

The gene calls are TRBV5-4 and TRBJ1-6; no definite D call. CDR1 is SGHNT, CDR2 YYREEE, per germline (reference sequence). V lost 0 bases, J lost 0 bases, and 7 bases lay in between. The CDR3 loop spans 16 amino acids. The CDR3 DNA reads TGTGCCAGCAGCTTGGAGCGGGGCTCCTATAATTCACCCCTCCACTTT. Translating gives CASSLERGSYNSPLHF.

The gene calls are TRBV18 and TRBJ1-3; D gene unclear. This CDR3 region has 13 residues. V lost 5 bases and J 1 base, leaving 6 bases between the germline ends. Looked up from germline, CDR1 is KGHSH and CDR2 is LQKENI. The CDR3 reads CASSEASGNTIYF. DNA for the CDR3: TGTGCCAGCTCAGAGGCATCTGGAAACACCATATATTTT. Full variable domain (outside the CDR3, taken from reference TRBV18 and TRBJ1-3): NAGVMQNPRHLVRRRGQEARLRCSPMKGHSHVYWYRQLPEEGLKFMVYLQKENIIDESGMPKERFSAEFPKEGPSILRIQQVVRGDSAAYFCASSEASGNTIYFGEGSWLTVV.

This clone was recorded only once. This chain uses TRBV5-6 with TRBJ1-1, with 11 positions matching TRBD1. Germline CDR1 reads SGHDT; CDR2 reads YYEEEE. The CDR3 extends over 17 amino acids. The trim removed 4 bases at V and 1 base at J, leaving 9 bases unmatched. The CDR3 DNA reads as TGTGCCAGCAGCCCTGGGACAGGGGGAGCGGCGAACACTGAAGCTTTCTTT. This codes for CASSPGTGGAANTEAFF.

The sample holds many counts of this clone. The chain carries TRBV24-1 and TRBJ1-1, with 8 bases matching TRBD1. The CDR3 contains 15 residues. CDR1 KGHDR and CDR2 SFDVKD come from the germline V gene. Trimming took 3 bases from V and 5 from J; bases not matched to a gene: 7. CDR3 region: CATSDMTGEGTEAFF. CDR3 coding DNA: TGTGCCACCAGTGATATGACAGGGGAGGGTACTGAAGCTTTCTTT.

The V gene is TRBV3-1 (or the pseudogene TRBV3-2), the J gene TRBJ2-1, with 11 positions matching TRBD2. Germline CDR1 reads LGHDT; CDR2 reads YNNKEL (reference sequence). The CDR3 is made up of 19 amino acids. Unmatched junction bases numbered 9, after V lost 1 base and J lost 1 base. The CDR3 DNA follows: TGTGCCAGCAGCCAAGGGGCTAGCGGGAGGCAGATGTCCTACAATGAGCAGTTCTTC. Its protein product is CASSQGASGRQMSYNEQFF.